This TCR beta chain was captured in a study of response to subunit inactivated influenza vaccine. The table lists this clonotype with a few counts. Trimming removed 2 bases from V and 8 bases from J, with 17 bases in between. Germline V lookup: CDR1 SGHRS, CDR2 YFSETQ. CDR3 length: 15 amino acids. TCRdb redid the calling of the RT-PCR reads with MiXCR, one entry per CDR3 protein. The repertoire holds approximately 700,000 distinct CDR3 sequences, with more than 11% as singletons. The TCR sequence derives from a man aged 45-65 years who received an inactivated influenza vaccine. Sequencing was performed on PBMCs from blood, taken around 15 days before vaccination. The genes are TRBV5-1 and TRBJ2-1, with D maybe TRBD1 (8 bases). DNA for the CDR3: TGCGCCAGCAGCTTCACAGGGGGGGTTTGGGATGAGCAGTTCTTC. Translating it yields CASSFTGGVWDEQFF.